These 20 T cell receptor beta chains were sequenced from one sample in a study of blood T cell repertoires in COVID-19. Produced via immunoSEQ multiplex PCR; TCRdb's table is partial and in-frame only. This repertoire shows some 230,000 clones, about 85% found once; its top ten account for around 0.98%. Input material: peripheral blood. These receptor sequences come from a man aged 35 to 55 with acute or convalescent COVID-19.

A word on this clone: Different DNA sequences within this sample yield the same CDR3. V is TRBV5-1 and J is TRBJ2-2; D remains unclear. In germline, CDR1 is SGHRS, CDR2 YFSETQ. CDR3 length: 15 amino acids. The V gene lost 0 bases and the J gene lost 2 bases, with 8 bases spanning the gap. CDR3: CASSLDRTNTGELFF. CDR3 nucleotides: TGCGCCAGCAGCTTGGACAGAACTAACACCGGGGAGCTGTTTTTT.

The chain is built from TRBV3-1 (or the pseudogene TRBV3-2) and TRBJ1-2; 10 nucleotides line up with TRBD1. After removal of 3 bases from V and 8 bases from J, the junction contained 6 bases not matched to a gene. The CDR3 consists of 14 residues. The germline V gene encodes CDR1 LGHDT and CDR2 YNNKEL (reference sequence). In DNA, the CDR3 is TGTGCCAGCAGCCACCCTCGGACAGGGGGGGGCTACACCTTC. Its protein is CASSHPRTGGGYTF.

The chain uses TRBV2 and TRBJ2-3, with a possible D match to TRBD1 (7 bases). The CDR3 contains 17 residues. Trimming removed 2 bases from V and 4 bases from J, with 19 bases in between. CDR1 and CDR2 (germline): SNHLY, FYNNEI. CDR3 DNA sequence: TGTGCCAGCAGTGAACGAGGGGGGACAGACCTGCCAGATACGCAGTATTTT. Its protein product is CASSERGGTDLPDTQYF.

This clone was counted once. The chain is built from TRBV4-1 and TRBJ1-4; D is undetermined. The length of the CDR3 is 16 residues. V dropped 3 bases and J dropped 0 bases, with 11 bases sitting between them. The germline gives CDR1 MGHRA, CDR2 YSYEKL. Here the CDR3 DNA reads TGCGCCAGCAGCCAGGTTTTCCCGGCAACTAATGAAAAACTGTTTTTT. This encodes CASSQVFPATNEKLFF.

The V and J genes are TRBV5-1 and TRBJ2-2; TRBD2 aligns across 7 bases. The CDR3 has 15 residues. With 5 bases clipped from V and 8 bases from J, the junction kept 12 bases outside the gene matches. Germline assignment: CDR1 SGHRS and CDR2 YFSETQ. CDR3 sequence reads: CASSYLAELRGELFF. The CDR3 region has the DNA TGCGCCAGCAGTTACCTAGCGGAGTTAAGGGGGGAGCTGTTTTTT.

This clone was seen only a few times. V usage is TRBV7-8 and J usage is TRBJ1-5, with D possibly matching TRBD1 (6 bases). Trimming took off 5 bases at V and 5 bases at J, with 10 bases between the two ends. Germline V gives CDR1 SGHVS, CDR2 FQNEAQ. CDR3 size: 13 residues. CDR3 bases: TGTGCCAGCAGCCCTCACAGGGATCAGCCCCAGCATTTT. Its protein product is CASSPHRDQPQHF.

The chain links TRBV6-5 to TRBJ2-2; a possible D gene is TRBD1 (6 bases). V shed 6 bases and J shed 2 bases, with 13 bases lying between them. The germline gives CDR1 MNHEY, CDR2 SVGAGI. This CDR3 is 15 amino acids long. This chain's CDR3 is CASSNSDSNTGELFF. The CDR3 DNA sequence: TGTGCCAGCAGCAATTCGGACAGCAACACCGGGGAGCTGTTTTTT.

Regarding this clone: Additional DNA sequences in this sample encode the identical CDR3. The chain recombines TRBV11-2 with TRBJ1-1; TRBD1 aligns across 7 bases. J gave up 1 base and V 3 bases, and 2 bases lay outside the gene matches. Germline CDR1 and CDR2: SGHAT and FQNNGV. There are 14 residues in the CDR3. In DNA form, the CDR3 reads TGTGCCAGCAGCTTTCGACAGGGGAACACTGAAGCTTTCTTT. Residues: CASSFRQGNTEAFF.

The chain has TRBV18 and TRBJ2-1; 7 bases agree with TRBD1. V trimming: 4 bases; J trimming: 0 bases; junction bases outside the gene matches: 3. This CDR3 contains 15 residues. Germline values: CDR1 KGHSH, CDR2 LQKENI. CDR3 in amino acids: CASSRTGSSYNEQFF. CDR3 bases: TGTGCCAGCTCACGGACAGGCAGCTCCTACAATGAGCAGTTCTTC.

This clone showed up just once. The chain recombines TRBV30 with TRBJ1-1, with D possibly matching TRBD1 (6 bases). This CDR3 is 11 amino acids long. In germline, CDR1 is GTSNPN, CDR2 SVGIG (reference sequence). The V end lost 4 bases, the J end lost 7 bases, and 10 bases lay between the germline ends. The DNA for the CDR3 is TGTGCCTGGACAGGGGCGCTTGAAGCTTTCTTT. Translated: CAWTGALEAFF.

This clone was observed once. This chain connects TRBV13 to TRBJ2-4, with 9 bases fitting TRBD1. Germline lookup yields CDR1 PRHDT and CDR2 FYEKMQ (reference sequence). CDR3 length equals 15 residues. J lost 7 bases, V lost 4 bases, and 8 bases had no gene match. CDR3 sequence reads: CASSSQDRGTNIQYF. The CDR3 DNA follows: TGTGCCAGCAGCTCCCAGGACAGGGGCACTAACATTCAGTACTTC.

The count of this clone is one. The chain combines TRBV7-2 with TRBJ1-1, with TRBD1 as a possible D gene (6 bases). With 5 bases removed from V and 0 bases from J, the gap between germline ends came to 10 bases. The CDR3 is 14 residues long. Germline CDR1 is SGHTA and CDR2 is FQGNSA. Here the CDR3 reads CASSPDRLNTEAFF. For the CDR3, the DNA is TGTGCCAGCAGCCCTGACAGGCTGAACACTGAAGCTTTCTTT.

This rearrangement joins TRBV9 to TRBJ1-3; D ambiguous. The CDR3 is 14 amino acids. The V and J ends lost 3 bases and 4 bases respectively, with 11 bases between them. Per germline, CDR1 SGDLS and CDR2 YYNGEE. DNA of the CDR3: TGTGCCAGCAGCGACAGCCGAACGGGAAACACCATATATTTT. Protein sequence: CASSDSRTGNTIYF.

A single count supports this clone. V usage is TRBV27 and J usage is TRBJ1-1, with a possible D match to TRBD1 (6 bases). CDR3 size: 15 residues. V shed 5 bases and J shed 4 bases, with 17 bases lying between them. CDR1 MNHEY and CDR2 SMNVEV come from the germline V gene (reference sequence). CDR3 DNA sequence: TGTGCCAGCAGTATCGTAGGGGGAGTGGGCACTGAAGCTTTCTTT. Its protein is CASSIVGGVGTEAFF.

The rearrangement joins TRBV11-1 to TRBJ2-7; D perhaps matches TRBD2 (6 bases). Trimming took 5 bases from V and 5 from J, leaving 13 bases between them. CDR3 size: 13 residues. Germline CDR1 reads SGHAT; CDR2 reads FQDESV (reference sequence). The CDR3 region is CASSRGLMNEQYF. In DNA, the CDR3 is TGTGCCAGCAGCAGGGGACTTATGAACGAGCAGTACTTC.

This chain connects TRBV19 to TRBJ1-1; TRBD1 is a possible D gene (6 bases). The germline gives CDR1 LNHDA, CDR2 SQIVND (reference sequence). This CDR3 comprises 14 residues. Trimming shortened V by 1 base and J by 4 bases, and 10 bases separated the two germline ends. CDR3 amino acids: CASSIANRATEAFF. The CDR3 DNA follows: TGTGCCAGTAGTATAGCGAACAGGGCCACTGAAGCTTTCTTT.

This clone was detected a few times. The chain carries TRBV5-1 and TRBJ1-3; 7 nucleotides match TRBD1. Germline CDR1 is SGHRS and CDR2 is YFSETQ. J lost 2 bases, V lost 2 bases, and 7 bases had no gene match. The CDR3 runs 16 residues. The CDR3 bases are TGCGCCAGCAGCTTACGACAGGGACGGGCTGGAAACACCATATATTTT. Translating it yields CASSLRQGRAGNTIYF.

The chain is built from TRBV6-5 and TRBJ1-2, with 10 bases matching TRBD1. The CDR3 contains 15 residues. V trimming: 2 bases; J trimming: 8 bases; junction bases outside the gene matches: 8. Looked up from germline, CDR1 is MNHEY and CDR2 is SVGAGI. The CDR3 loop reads CASSYSRQGALGYTF. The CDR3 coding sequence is TGTGCCAGCAGTTACAGTCGACAGGGGGCTTTGGGCTACACCTTC.

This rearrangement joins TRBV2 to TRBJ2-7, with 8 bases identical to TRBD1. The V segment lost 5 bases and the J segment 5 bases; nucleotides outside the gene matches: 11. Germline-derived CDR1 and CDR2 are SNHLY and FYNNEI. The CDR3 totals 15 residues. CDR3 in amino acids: CASSWVADRVDEQYF. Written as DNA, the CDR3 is TGTGCCAGCAGTTGGGTGGCGGACAGGGTCGACGAGCAGTACTTC.

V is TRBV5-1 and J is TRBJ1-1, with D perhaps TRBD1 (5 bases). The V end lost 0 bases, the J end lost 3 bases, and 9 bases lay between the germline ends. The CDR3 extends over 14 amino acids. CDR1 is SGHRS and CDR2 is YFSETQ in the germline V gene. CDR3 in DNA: TGCGCCAGCAGCTTGGCAGGGTCGGACACTGAAGCTTTCTTT. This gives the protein CASSLAGSDTEAFF.